The 16 T cell receptor beta chains below all came from one sample that was sequenced in a study of T cells in localized non-small cell lung cancer. The assay was immunoSEQ multiplex PCR, and TCRdb's table has in-frame clones only and misses some. The sample carries around 130,000 clones, about 90% recorded once. This specimen consisted of peripheral blood, obtained before any cancer treatment. The receptor set was obtained from an older female donor with stage I lung adenocarcinoma.

The chain carries TRBV30 and TRBJ2-7; no reliable D call. Deletions cut 5 bases from V and 0 bases from J, with 11 bases between. Germline lookup yields CDR1 GTSNPN and CDR2 SVGIG (reference sequence). CDR3 length equals 13 residues. In DNA, the CDR3 is TGTGCCTGGTCTCTAGGAAGCTCCTACGAGCAGTACTTC. Translating gives CAWSLGSSYEQYF.

The rearrangement uses TRBV19 and TRBJ1-1; D ambiguous. Trimming shortened V by 5 bases and J by 2 bases, and 18 bases separated the two germline ends. The CDR3 has 16 amino acids. Germline CDR1 and CDR2: LNHDA and SQIVND (reference sequence). This chain's CDR3 is CASSLGPPGDNTEAFF. CDR3 nucleotide sequence: TGTGCCAGTAGTTTAGGACCCCCTGGGGATAACACTGAAGCTTTCTTT.

The chain combines TRBV7-6 with TRBJ2-1; 13 bases agree with TRBD2. V gave up 7 bases and J gave up 0 bases; unmatched junction bases: 9. The CDR3 contains 18 residues. Germline loops: CDR1 SGHVS, CDR2 FNYEAQ. The CDR3 sequence: CASTRGGLAGTSYNEQFF. The CDR3 coding sequence is TGTGCCAGCACCCGAGGGGGACTAGCGGGGACCTCCTACAATGAGCAGTTCTTC.

The chain couples TRBV28 to TRBJ1-2, with D possibly TRBD1 on 6 matching bases. Looked up from germline, CDR1 is MDHEN and CDR2 is SYDVKM. V was pared by 8 bases and J by 8 bases, with 15 bases between. The CDR3 runs to 12 residues. CDR3 nucleotides: TGTGCCAGCGGCAGGGGCGCGGGGGGCTACACCTTC. Translation: CASGRGAGGYTF.

The chain couples TRBV4-2 to TRBJ1-4; D gene uncertain. From germline, CDR1 is LGHNA and CDR2 YNFKEQ. The V end was cut by 3 bases, the J end by 6 bases, with 11 bases between. This CDR3 has 14 residues. For the CDR3, the DNA is TGTGCCAGCAGCCATTTCCGGGCGGATGAAAAACTGTTTTTT. Protein sequence: CASSHFRADEKLFF.

The chain couples TRBV7-9 to TRBJ2-7; TRBD1 or TRBD2 may be the D gene (5 bases each). Between the trimmed V and J ends, which lost 2 bases and 7 bases, there was a span of 9 bases. This CDR3 comprises 12 residues. Germline CDR1 reads SEHNR; CDR2 reads FQNEAQ (reference sequence). The CDR3 DNA follows: TGTGCCAGCAGCTTAACTGGGGGTGAGCAGTACTTC. It translates to CASSLTGGEQYF.

The chain employs TRBV7-9 and TRBJ2-6; D might be TRBD2 (5 bases). The CDR3 extends over 13 amino acids. Germline loops: CDR1 SEHNR, CDR2 FQNEAQ (reference sequence). Between the trimmed V and J ends, which lost 8 bases and 0 bases, there was a span of 5 bases. The CDR3 DNA reads as TGTGCCAGCGGGAGCTCTGGGGCCAACGTCCTGACTTTC. Translated, it gives CASGSSGANVLTF. Based on the CDR3 plus reference TRBV7-9 and TRBJ2-6, the full variable domain is DTGVSQNPRHKITKRGQNVTFRCDPISEHNRLYWYRQTLGQGPEFLTYFQNEAQLEKSRLLSDRFSAERPKGSFSTLEIQRTEQGDSAMYLCASGSSGANVLTFGAGSRLTVL.

This chain uses TRBV2 with TRBJ1-1, with a weak D call TRBD1 (5 bases). V lost 2 bases and J lost 2, with 12 bases in between. This CDR3 is 15 amino acids long. The germline gives CDR1 SNHLY, CDR2 FYNNEI. CDR3 sequence (DNA): TGTGCCAGCAGTGAATTGGGGCAGGTAAACACTGAAGCTTTCTTT. Residues: CASSELGQVNTEAFF.

The CDR3 DNA follows: TGTGCCAGCAGCGCTCCCGGGGTGGGGCCTGAAGCTTTCTTT. Its translation is CASSAPGVGPEAFF. This chain links TRBV9 with TRBJ1-1; possible D gene TRBD1, 5 bases. V was pared by 3 bases and J by 6 bases, with 15 bases between. This CDR3 is 14 amino acids long. CDR1 is SGDLS, CDR2 YYNGEE, per germline.

V gene TRBV6-5 combines with J gene TRBJ2-1, with 11 bases matching TRBD2. V was clipped by 2 bases and J by 3 bases; unmatched bases: 3. The CDR3 is 16 amino acids. Germline V CDR1 and CDR2: MNHEY, SVGAGI. This CDR3 reads CASSYQGTSGYNEQFF. The CDR3 region has the DNA TGTGCCAGCAGTTACCAGGGGACTAGCGGCTACAATGAGCAGTTCTTC.

As regards this clone: Germline and junction disagree at one end, which may indicate a read error. Within the sample, other DNA sequences also encode this same CDR3. The chain employs TRBV2 and TRBJ1-2; D gene uncertain. CDR3 length equals 15 residues. Germline CDR1 reads SNHLY; CDR2 reads FYNNEI. CDR3 loop: CASSDPTEPNYGYTF. DNA of the CDR3: TGTGCTAGCAGTGACCCGACGGAACCTAACTATGGCTACACCTTC.

The chain employs TRBV29-1 and TRBJ2-7, with TRBD2 identical over 7 bases. The CDR3 runs to 15 residues. Germline V gene data show CDR1 as SQVTM and CDR2 as ANQGSEA. Trimming took 7 bases from V and 6 from J; bases not matched to a gene: 18. The CDR3 loop is CSARGGFSPPSEQYF. The CDR3, as DNA: TGCAGCGCCCGGGGAGGGTTCTCTCCCCCCAGCGAGCAGTACTTC.

This chain links TRBV21-1 with TRBJ2-3. TRBV21-1 is listed as a pseudogene. The CDR3 is 17 amino acids. CDR3 residues: CASSQGRGQGRTDTQYF. The CDR3 region has the DNA TGTGCCAGCAGCCAGGGTCGCGGCCAGGGACGCACAGATACGCAGTATTTT.

This sequence joins TRBV4-2 and TRBJ2-7; D not certain. This CDR3 region has 12 residues. V was trimmed by 0 bases and J by 7 bases, leaving 7 bases between them. Germline CDR1 and CDR2: LGHNA and YNFKEQ. The CDR3 loop reads CASSQDAREQYF. The CDR3, as DNA: TGTGCCAGCAGCCAAGACGCGCGGGAGCAGTACTTC.

V usage is TRBV27 and J usage is TRBJ2-1, with 12 bases that match TRBD2. The CDR3 totals 16 residues. The germline V gene has CDR1 MNHEY and CDR2 SMNVEV (reference sequence). The V and J ends lost 5 bases and 5 bases, in that order; junction bases with no gene match: 7. The DNA of the CDR3 is TGTGCCAGCAGTCCCCTAGCGGGAGGGGGCAACAATGAGCAGTTCTTC. Residues: CASSPLAGGGNNEQFF.

The V and J genes are TRBV5-4 and TRBJ2-3, with D perhaps matching TRBD2 (5 bases). Trimming cost V 0 bases and J 4 bases, with 12 bases left between them. This CDR3 has 15 residues. Germline V CDR1 and CDR2: SGHNT, YYREEE (reference sequence). CDR3 residues: CASSLGRTLSDTQYF. In nucleotides, the CDR3 is TGTGCCAGCAGCTTGGGACGGACTCTCTCAGATACGCAGTATTTT.